A selection of T cell receptor beta chains follows, all from one sample in a study of monozygotic twins with inflammatory bowel disease. TCRdb re-called the 5' RACE reads, yielding one record per CDR3 amino acid sequence without DNA. This sample's table has about 160,000 distinct CDR3 sequences. The specimen sequenced was blood. The receptors here all came from a human donor with ulcerative colitis or Crohn's disease, or a healthy co-twin of an affected twin (not recorded which). Both conserved end residues are part of each CDR3. Each record gives: J gene, V gene, CDR3 protein.

J: TRBJ1-5; V: TRBV11-2; CDR3: CASSSQGYTKGWKNNQPQHF
J: TRBJ2-3; V: TRBV5-6; CDR3: CASSLTGTYSTDTQYF
J: TRBJ1-2; V: TRBV7-8; CDR3: CASSSLQGDYGYTF
J: TRBJ2-3; V: TRBV10-3; CDR3: CAIRRVARRESADTQYF
J: TRBJ1-1; V: TRBV6-5; CDR3: CASSYQDRYGAFF
J: TRBJ1-1; V: TRBV6-6; CDR3: CASTGTAEAFF
J: TRBJ2-1; V: TRBV13; CDR3: CASSPGSGPRHF
J: TRBJ1-5; V: TRBV24-1; CDR3: CATSDSRDIQPQHF
J: TRBJ1-4; V: TRBV5-1; CDR3: CASSLVQGDEKLFF
J: TRBJ2-1; V: TRBV20-1; CDR3: CSARGQGDNEQFF
J: TRBJ2-1; V: TRBV29-1; CDR3: CSVHHPIGNEQFF
J: TRBJ2-2; V: TRBV6-6; CDR3: CASSYGGNTGELFF
J: TRBJ1-1; V: TRBV5-1; CDR3: CASRLSWDRAMNTEAFF
J: TRBJ2-2; V: TRBV5-1; CDR3: CASIGTSGRKGTGELFF
J: TRBJ2-7; V: TRBV27; CDR3: CASQLAGNGYEQYF
J: TRBJ2-2; V: TRBV27; CDR3: CASSSTANTGELFF
J: TRBJ2-7; V: TRBV4-1; CDR3: CASSLQGGTYEQYF
J: TRBJ1-1; V: TRBV5-4; CDR3: CASSLVLNTEAFF
J: TRBJ1-2; V: TRBV5-1; CDR3: CASSSQESYGYTF
J: TRBJ2-7; V: TRBV25-1; CDR3: CASNSGTADEQYF
J: TRBJ2-1; V: TRBV14; CDR3: CASSPSSGFNEQFF
J: TRBJ2-1; V: TRBV5-1; CDR3: CASSPFSGAVNEQFF
J: TRBJ2-2; V: TRBV28; CDR3: CASSLWENTGELFF
J: TRBJ2-1; V: TRBV27; CDR3: CASSPGQGIGEQFF
J: TRBJ2-7; V: TRBV29-1; CDR3: CSVLTGGAYEQYF
J: TRBJ1-3; V: TRBV4-3; CDR3: CASSQGMGSGNTIYF
J: TRBJ2-7; V: TRBV7-8; CDR3: CASSLARNRGYEQYF
J: TRBJ2-6; V: TRBV11-2; CDR3: CASSPRRTGLISGANVLTF
J: TRBJ2-3; V: TRBV10-2; CDR3: CASSESLAGGLESTDTQYF
J: TRBJ1-6; V: TRBV6-5; CDR3: CASSYEWTGGLKRVLHF
J: TRBJ1-5; V: TRBV27; CDR3: CASSLWAGRDSNQPQHF
J: TRBJ2-1; V: TRBV7-3; CDR3: CASSPDSSSYNEQFF
J: TRBJ1-3; V: TRBV5-1; CDR3: CASSYGQGGGNTIYF
J: TRBJ2-7; V: TRBV29-1; CDR3: CSVELSSYEQYF
J: TRBJ2-7; V: TRBV12-3/TRBV12-4; CDR3: CASSQLAGGTEQYF
J: TRBJ2-5; V: TRBV28; CDR3: CASSAETGAEETQYF
J: TRBJ2-1; V: TRBV6-2/TRBV6-3; CDR3: CASSYSKRPINEQFF
J: TRBJ1-5; V: TRBV5-6; CDR3: CASSLDRGRNQPQHF
J: TRBJ1-4; V: TRBV10-3; CDR3: CAISGPGDSLRKKLFF
J: TRBJ1-1; V: TRBV28; CDR3: CASSSHDRDTEAFF
J: TRBJ2-7; V: TRBV5-1; CDR3: CASSLVAGGWEQYF
J: TRBJ1-3; V: TRBV10-2; CDR3: CASSGRGSGNTIYF
J: TRBJ1-4; V: TRBV12-3/TRBV12-4; CDR3: CASSSGTGYEKLFF
J: TRBJ1-1; V: TRBV20-1; CDR3: CSAIIQGARAEAFF
J: TRBJ2-2; V: TRBV29-1; CDR3: CSVTGIENTGELFF
J: TRBJ2-1; V: TRBV15; CDR3: CATSLDISSYNEQFF
J: TRBJ2-2; V: TRBV18; CDR3: CASSPTSGRLTGELFF
J: TRBJ2-2; V: TRBV6-2/TRBV6-3; CDR3: CASSPGSHTGELFF